This T cell receptor (beta chain) emerged from a study of blood T cell repertoires in COVID-19. For the study at large: The study drew acute and convalescent COVID-19 samples from the United States, Italy and Spain.

This CDR3 is built from 15 residues. CDR1 MGHRA and CDR2 YSYEKL come from the germline V gene. V gave up 1 base and J gave up 4 bases, with 13 bases separating them. In the original workflow: Reference gene primer amplification gave estimated nucleated cell counts. TCRdb keeps only in-frame clones here, not all; method: immunoSEQ multiplex PCR. The V and J calls and clone size are taken from that table; D and trimming were inferred from the DNA. This table has a few hundred thousand clones, 70% to 90% appearing once. This TCR was recovered from a man aged 35-49 years with acute or convalescent COVID-19. Specimen: peripheral blood. The chain uses TRBV4-1 and TRBJ1-1; TRBD1 might be the D (5 bases). The CDR3 DNA follows: TGCGCCAGCAGCCAAGTTGAGGGAGGGACCACTGAAGCTTTCTTT. Residues: CASSQVEGGTTEAFF.